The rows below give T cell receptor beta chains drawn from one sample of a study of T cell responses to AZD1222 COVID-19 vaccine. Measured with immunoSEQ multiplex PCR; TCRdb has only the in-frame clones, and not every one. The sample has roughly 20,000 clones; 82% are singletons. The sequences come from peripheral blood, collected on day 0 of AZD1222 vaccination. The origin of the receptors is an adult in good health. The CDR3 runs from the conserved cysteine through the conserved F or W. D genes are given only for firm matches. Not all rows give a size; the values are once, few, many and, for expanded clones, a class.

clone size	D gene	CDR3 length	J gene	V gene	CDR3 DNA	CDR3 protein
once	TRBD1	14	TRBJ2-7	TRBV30	TGTGCCTGGAGTGTCGGGCAGGGGGCCTACGAGCAGTACTTC	CAWSVGQGAYEQYF
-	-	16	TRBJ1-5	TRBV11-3	TGTGCCCGGCGGGGGGGGCGCGCGGTTAGCAATCAGCCCCAGCATTTT	CARRGGRAVSNQPQHF
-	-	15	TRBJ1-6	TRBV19	TGTGCCAGTAGTATCCTCACCTACTATAATTCACCCCTCCACTTT	CASSILTYYNSPLHF
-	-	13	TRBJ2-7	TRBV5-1	TGCGCCAGCAGTTGGGATACCCTGTACGAGCAGTACTTC	CASSWDTLYEQYF
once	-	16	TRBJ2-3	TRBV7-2	TGTGCCAGCAGCTCTGACTCGCTCCTGAGCACAGATACGCAGTATTTT	CASSSDSLLSTDTQYF
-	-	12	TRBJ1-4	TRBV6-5	TGTGCCAGCAGCCCCGACGGGCGGCCCACGTTTTTT	CASSPDGRPTFF
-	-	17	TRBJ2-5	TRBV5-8	TGTGCCAGCAGCCCCCATGGGCAGGGGAGTACCCAAGAGACCCAGTACTTC	CASSPHGQGSTQETQYF
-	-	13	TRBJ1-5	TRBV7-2	TGTGCCAGCAGCTTCAAGGGCAATCAGCCCCAGCATTTT	CASSFKGNQPQHF
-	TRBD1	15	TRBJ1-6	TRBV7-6	TGTGCCAGCAGCTTAGGGGGACAGGACAATTCACCCCTCCACTTT	CASSLGGQDNSPLHF
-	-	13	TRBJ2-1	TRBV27	TGTGCCAGCAGTTTCGGACGGAACAATGAGCAGTTCTTC	CASSFGRNNEQFF
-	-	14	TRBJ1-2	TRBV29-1	TGCAGCGTTGTTACTGGGGGCGGCAGCTATGGCTACACCTTC	CSVVTGGGSYGYTF
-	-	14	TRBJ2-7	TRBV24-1	TGTGCCACCAGTGACTCCTCGGAGGGCTACGAGCAGTACTTC	CATSDSSEGYEQYF
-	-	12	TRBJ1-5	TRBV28	TGTGCCAGCAGGGCTAGCAATCAGCCCCAGCATTTT	CASRASNQPQHF
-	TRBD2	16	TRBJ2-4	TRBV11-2	TGTGCCAGCAGCTTAGATTGGGGAGGGGCCAAAAACATTCAGTACTTC	CASSLDWGGAKNIQYF
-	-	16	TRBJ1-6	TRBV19	TGTGCCAGTAGTTTTAAGTCCGGGACAAGAAATTCACCCCTCCACTTT	CASSFKSGTRNSPLHF
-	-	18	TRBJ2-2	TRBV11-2	TGTGCCAGCAGCTTAGATAGGGGGGCGGGGCCGAACACCGGGGAGCTGTTTTTT	CASSLDRGAGPNTGELFF
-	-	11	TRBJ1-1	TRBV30	TGTGCCTGGAGGGACCTTTCTGAAGCTTTCTTT	CAWRDLSEAFF